This entry lists 25 T cell receptor beta chains sequenced from one sample in a study of T cell responses to AZD1222 COVID-19 vaccine. Generated by immunoSEQ multiplex PCR, the TCRdb table keeps only in-frame clones and is missing some. The table records 85,000 to 130,000 clones, over 70% of them present only once. The sequencing used peripheral blood, collected on day 0 of AZD1222 vaccination. These receptors were taken from an adult in good health.

This chain uses TRBV6-2 or TRBV6-3 with TRBJ2-7; D tentatively reads TRBD1 or TRBD2 (5 bases each). Germline V lookup: CDR1 MNHEY, CDR2 SVGEGT. This CDR3 is 14 amino acids long. V lost 2 bases and J lost 3, with 11 bases in between. CDR3 region: CASSYGTDVYEQYF. As DNA, the CDR3 is TGTGCCAGCAGTTACGGGACGGACGTCTACGAGCAGTACTTC.

This clone showed up just a few times. The gene calls are TRBV28 and TRBJ2-3; a possible D gene is TRBD2 (7 bases). Trimming took off 5 bases at V and 6 bases at J, with 21 bases between the two ends. Germline CDR1 is MDHEN and CDR2 is SYDVKM. The CDR3 sequence is 16 residues long. CDR3 DNA sequence: TGTGCCAGCAGTACACCACAGGGAGGGGGTGCGGATACGCAGTATTTT. Translating it yields CASSTPQGGGADTQYF.

This clone was seen a single time. The V call is TRBV5-1, the J call TRBJ2-2; D unclear. Trimming took off 0 bases at V and 7 bases at J, with 13 bases between the two ends. Germline CDR1 is SGHRS and CDR2 is YFSETQ. This CDR3 is 15 amino acids long. The CDR3 DNA sequence: TGCGCCAGCAGCTTGGCCCTCAGTATAGTCGGGGAGCTGTTTTTT. Residues: CASSLALSIVGELFF.

This chain links TRBV7-9 with TRBJ2-7; 9 positions match TRBD2. The CDR3 consists of 14 residues. The J segment lost 4 bases and the V segment lost 7 bases, leaving 8 bases of the junction unmatched. Germline V gives CDR1 SEHNR, CDR2 FQNEAQ (reference sequence). CDR3 DNA: TGTGCCAGCACCGCTAGCGGGGTGCCTTACGAGCAGTACTTC. Translating it yields CASTASGVPYEQYF.

The chain carries TRBV7-9 and TRBJ1-1, with 8 bases that match TRBD1. Germline CDR1 reads SEHNR; CDR2 reads FQNEAQ (reference sequence). The J segment lost 3 bases and the V segment lost 4 bases, leaving 4 bases of the junction unmatched. This CDR3 contains 14 residues. The CDR3 here is CASSYGQGYTEAFF. In DNA, the CDR3 is TGTGCCAGCAGCTACGGACAGGGTTACACTGAAGCTTTCTTT.

This clone was counted only a few times. The chain couples TRBV7-9 to TRBJ1-2; the D is unclear. The CDR3 runs to 13 residues. Trimming removed 4 bases from V and 5 bases from J, with 11 bases in between. CDR1 and CDR2 (germline): SEHNR, FQNEAQ (reference sequence). The DNA for the CDR3 is TGTGCCAGCAGCTCCCCCTGGCAGTATGGCTACACCTTC. It translates to CASSSPWQYGYTF.

This chain uses TRBV19 with TRBJ2-3; no clear D gene. The CDR3 runs 14 residues. The germline V gene encodes CDR1 LNHDA and CDR2 SQIVND (reference sequence). Trimming took off 3 bases at V and 1 base at J, with 8 bases between the two ends. CDR3 DNA sequence: TGTGCCAGTAGTATCCAGAGCCGCACAGATACGCAGTATTTT. Translation: CASSIQSRTDTQYF.

The rearrangement joins TRBV10-1 to TRBJ2-3, with D possibly TRBD2 on 5 matching bases. The CDR3 runs to 15 residues. The germline V and J ends were trimmed by 2 bases and 1 base, with 10 bases remaining between them. Germline values: CDR1 WNHNN, CDR2 SYGVQD (reference sequence). The CDR3 loop reads CASSEVKAGTDTQYF. DNA of the CDR3: TGCGCCAGCAGTGAGGTAAAAGCGGGCACAGATACGCAGTATTTT.

The V call is TRBV13, the J call TRBJ2-5; 8 bases align to TRBD2. Germline V lookup: CDR1 PRHDT, CDR2 FYEKMQ (reference sequence). Germline trimming cut 5 bases from V and 1 base from J; bases unmatched to any gene: 9. The CDR3 has 16 amino acids. The CDR3 DNA is TGTGCCAGCAGCCTCCTCTATGGGACTAGCCAAGAGACCCAGTACTTC. Its protein is CASSLLYGTSQETQYF.

V and J are TRBV9 and TRBJ2-2, with D uncertain. Trimming took off 5 bases at V and 4 bases at J, with 6 bases between the two ends. Germline-derived CDR1 and CDR2 are SGDLS and YYNGEE. This CDR3 is 12 amino acids long. Here the CDR3 reads CASRAATGELFF. The DNA of the CDR3 is TGTGCCAGCAGAGCCGCCACCGGGGAGCTGTTTTTT.

J is TRBJ2-3 and V is TRBV19; tentative D call: TRBD2 (5 bases). The length of the CDR3 is 20 residues. Germline V gives CDR1 LNHDA, CDR2 SQIVND (reference sequence). Trimming stripped 0 bases from V and 5 bases from J, with 27 bases between. The DNA of the CDR3 is TGTGCCAGTAGTATAGAGGGAGCCGGTGGATCCGGAGGAGCCCTAGATACGCAGTATTTT. Translating it yields CASSIEGAGGSGGALDTQYF.

A single count supports this clone. The V gene is TRBV18, the J gene TRBJ2-2, with D hard to call. Germline V gene lookup returns CDR1 KGHSH and CDR2 LQKENI. Trimming cost V 4 bases and J 1 base, with 7 bases left between them. CDR3 length equals 14 residues. The CDR3 sequence is CASSHNRNTGELFF. In DNA, the CDR3 is TGTGCCAGCTCACATAACAGGAACACCGGGGAGCTGTTTTTT.

The V call is TRBV6-1, the J call TRBJ2-1, with 7 bases fitting TRBD2. J was trimmed by 4 bases and V by 0 bases; bases with no gene match: 3. Germline V gene lookup returns CDR1 MNHNS and CDR2 SASEGT. The CDR3 runs 15 residues. This CDR3 is CASSEAGGSYNEQFF. CDR3 coding DNA: TGTGCCAGCAGTGAAGCGGGAGGGTCTTACAATGAGCAGTTCTTC.

The rearrangement joins TRBV19 to TRBJ2-5; D may be TRBD2 (6 bases). The V gene's germline CDR1 is LNHDA and CDR2 SQIVND (reference sequence). The CDR3 sequence is 13 residues long. The V end lost 5 bases, the J end lost 5 bases, and 12 bases lay between the germline ends. The CDR3 nucleotides are TGTGCCAGTAGTTCAGAGGCGGGGGAGACCCAGTACTTC. This sequence encodes CASSSEAGETQYF. Full variable domain (remainder filled in from reference TRBV19 and TRBJ2-5): DGGITQSPKYLFRKEGQNVTLSCEQNLNHDAMYWYRQDPGQGLRLIYYSQIVNDFQKGDIAEGYSVSREKKESFPLTVTSAQKNPTAFYLCASSSEAGETQYFGPGTRLLVL.

The V gene is TRBV12-3 or TRBV12-4, the J gene TRBJ1-1; perhaps TRBD1 as D (5 bases). V shed 6 bases and J shed 8 bases, with 16 bases lying between them. The CDR3 runs to 13 residues. The CDR3 here is CASRLTGTQEAFF. DNA for the CDR3: TGTGCCAGCAGGTTGACCGGGACGCAAGAAGCTTTCTTT.

The chain carries TRBV7-7 and TRBJ2-1, with 9 bases matching TRBD1. The CDR3 has 15 residues. V shed 7 bases, J shed 3 bases, and the junction held 7 bases outside the gene matches. Germline CDR1 and CDR2: SSHAT and FNYEAQ (reference sequence). The CDR3 region is CASTTGTGYYNEQFF. As DNA, the CDR3 is TGTGCCAGCACCACCGGGACAGGGTACTACAATGAGCAGTTCTTC.

This sequence joins TRBV30 and TRBJ1-5, with 11 positions matching TRBD1. Looked up from germline, CDR1 is GTSNPN and CDR2 is SVGIG (reference sequence). Trimming at V came to 7 bases and at J to 4 bases, leaving 3 bases not matched to a gene. This CDR3 region has 13 residues. In DNA form, the CDR3 reads TGTGCCTCCGGACAGGGGGCGAATCAGCCCCAGCATTTT. Translated: CASGQGANQPQHF.

The CDR3 loop reads CASRRHLNTGELFF. Written as DNA, the CDR3 is TGTGCCAGCAGACGTCATCTTAACACCGGGGAGCTGTTTTTT. The gene calls are TRBV6-4 and TRBJ2-2; D is unclear. The CDR3 runs 14 residues. Germline loops: CDR1 MRHNA, CDR2 SNTAGT. The V and J ends lost 6 bases and 2 bases respectively, with 10 bases between them.

The V call is TRBV5-1, the J call TRBJ2-3; no firm D call. Trimming left V 0 bases short and J 2 bases short, with 7 bases between. The CDR3 is made up of 14 amino acids. Germline-derived CDR1 and CDR2 are SGHRS and YFSETQ. For the CDR3, the DNA is TGCGCCAGCAGCTTGGACCCACTCACAGATACGCAGTATTTT. This codes for CASSLDPLTDTQYF. Based on the CDR3 plus reference TRBV5-1 and TRBJ2-3, the full variable domain is KAGVTQTPRYLIKTRGQQVTLSCSPISGHRSVSWYQQTPGQGLQFLFEYFSETQRNKGNFPGRFSGRQFSNSRSEMNVSTLELGDSALYLCASSLDPLTDTQYFGPGTRLTVL.

The chain couples TRBV27 to TRBJ1-1, with D possibly being TRBD1 (6 bases). V gave up 11 bases and J gave up 1 base, with 14 bases separating them. The CDR3 has 13 amino acids. Looked up from germline, CDR1 is MNHEY and CDR2 is SMNVEV (reference sequence). CDR3 region: CASFEGGNTEAFF. The DNA for the CDR3 is TGTGCCTCTTTTGAGGGGGGGAACACTGAAGCTTTCTTT.

This sequence joins TRBV27 and TRBJ1-1; no definite D call. Germline loops: CDR1 MNHEY, CDR2 SMNVEV (reference sequence). CDR3 size: 12 residues. Trimming pared 5 bases from V and 8 bases from J, leaving 12 bases between. The CDR3 DNA follows: TGTGCCAGCAGTCGGTCAGGACGAGAAGCTTTCTTT. Its translation: CASSRSGREAFF.

This clone has just a few counts. This chain links TRBV18 with TRBJ1-5; TRBD1 might be the D (5 bases). Trimming removed 4 bases at V and 1 base at J, with 8 bases between. The CDR3 sequence is 14 residues long. Germline V gene sequence: CDR1 KGHSH, CDR2 LQKENI. CDR3 sequence: CASSLGASNQPQHF. In DNA form, the CDR3 reads TGTGCCAGCTCACTTGGGGCCAGCAATCAGCCCCAGCATTTT.

This chain connects TRBV5-4 to TRBJ1-4; D is unresolved. The ends were cut back, 4 bases at V and 8 bases at J, with 15 bases in the middle. Germline loops: CDR1 SGHNT, CDR2 YYREEE (reference sequence). This CDR3 region has 14 residues. CDR3 nucleotides: TGTGCCAGCAGCACCCGGGGAGTAGGAGAAAAACTGTTTTTT. Protein product: CASSTRGVGEKLFF.

This sequence joins TRBV28 and TRBJ2-3; 11 nucleotides match TRBD2. In germline, CDR1 is MDHEN, CDR2 SYDVKM. Trimming at V came to 2 bases and at J to 2 bases, leaving 9 bases not matched to a gene. The CDR3 totals 18 residues. As DNA, the CDR3 is TGTGCCAGCAGTTTAGGGTTAGCGGGAGGGTTAAACACAGATACGCAGTATTTT. It is translated as CASSLGLAGGLNTDTQYF.

The V gene is TRBV5-5, the J gene TRBJ1-1; D uncertain. Trimming cost V 0 bases and J 8 bases, with 11 bases left between them. The V gene's germline CDR1 is SGHKS and CDR2 YYEKEE (reference sequence). The CDR3 contains 13 residues. CDR3 in amino acids: CASSLGGLGEAFF. The CDR3 DNA reads as TGTGCCAGCAGCTTGGGTGGGTTGGGGGAAGCTTTCTTT.